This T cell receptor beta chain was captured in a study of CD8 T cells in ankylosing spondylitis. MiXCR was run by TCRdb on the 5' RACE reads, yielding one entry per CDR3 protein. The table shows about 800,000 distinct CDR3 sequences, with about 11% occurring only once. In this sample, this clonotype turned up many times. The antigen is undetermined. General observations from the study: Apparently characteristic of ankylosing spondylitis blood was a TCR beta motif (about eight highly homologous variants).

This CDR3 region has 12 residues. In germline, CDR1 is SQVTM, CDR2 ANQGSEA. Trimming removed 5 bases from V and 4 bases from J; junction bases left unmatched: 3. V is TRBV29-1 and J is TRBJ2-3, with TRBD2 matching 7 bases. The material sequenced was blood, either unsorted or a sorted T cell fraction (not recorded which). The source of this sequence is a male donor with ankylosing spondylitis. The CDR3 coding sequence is TGCAGCGTTCGGACTAGTGCAGATACGCAGTATTTT. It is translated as CSVRTSADTQYF.